This is a list of T cell receptor beta chains from one sample in a study of shared clonotypes between healthy human individuals. Clones were read by immunoSEQ multiplex PCR, and TCRdb kept only the in-frame ones, dropping some. Of around 2.5 million clones listed, 80% to 95% are singletons. Sequences were obtained from naive CD4+ T cells from PBMCs. All receptors come from a man in his late teens or twenties in good health. Some clones in this sample may be carry-over from other donors' samples. The CDR3 runs from the conserved cysteine through the conserved F or W. The order of the fields is V gene, clone size, J gene, CDR3 length, D gene, CDR3 DNA, CDR3 protein. D genes are given only for firm matches. Some rows mark clone size as missing; the rest say once, few, many or name a class of expanded clone.

>TRBV7-9|-|TRBJ2-3|17|TRBD2
TGTGCCAGCAGCTTTAGGGGACTACCCCCGTTCTCAGATACGCAGTATTTT
CASSFRGLPPFSDTQYF
>TRBV10-1|-|TRBJ1-1|13|-
TGCGCCAGCAGTGCGCACAGGAACACTGAAGCTTTCTTT
CASSAHRNTEAFF
>TRBV28|-|TRBJ2-1|16|-
TGTGCCAGCAGAATGCTCGCCTGGCGGAGGGGGGATGAGCAGTTCTTC
CASRMLAWRRGDEQFF
>TRBV28|once|TRBJ2-7|13|-
TGTGCCAGCAGTTTACGACAGTTCTACGAGCAGTACTTC
CASSLRQFYEQYF
>TRBV5-1|-|TRBJ1-2|14|TRBD1
TGCGCCAGCAGTCCGACAGGGGTCGTATATGGCTACACCTTC
CASSPTGVVYGYTF
>TRBV29-1|-|TRBJ1-1|12|-
TGCAGCTTGGGCTCCGGGGACACTGAAGCTTTCTTT
CSLGSGDTEAFF
>TRBV7-2|-|TRBJ2-1|17|TRBD2
TGTGCCAGCAGCTATGAACTACCGGGACTAGCGTGGGATGAGCAGTTCTTC
CASSYELPGLAWDEQFF
>TRBV6-1|-|TRBJ2-7|13|TRBD1
TGTGCCAGCACACAGGGGGCGGGCTACGAGCAGTACTTC
CASTQGAGYEQYF
>TRBV27|-|TRBJ1-5|14|-
TGTGCCAGCAGTCTATACAGGGGCAATCAGCCCCAGCATTTT
CASSLYRGNQPQHF
>TRBV18|-|TRBJ2-5|15|-
TGTGCCAGCTCACCAAGGTTGGTGTCTCCAGAGACCCAGTACTTC
CASSPRLVSPETQYF
>TRBV28|-|TRBJ2-7|16|-
TGTGCCAGCAGTCTCGGCGGCGCGGGGGCTACGATGGAGCAGTACTTC
CASSLGGAGATMEQYF
>TRBV10-3|-|TRBJ1-1|13|TRBD1
TGTGCCATTAACAGGGGACAGAACACTGAAGCTTTCTTT
CAINRGQNTEAFF
>TRBV11-2|-|TRBJ2-5|12|-
TGTGCCAGCAGCCTGTACCAAGAGACCCAGTACTTC
CASSLYQETQYF
>TRBV28|-|TRBJ2-3|16|TRBD2
TGTGCCAGCAGTTTCTTTCTGGGTAGCGGGACGGATACGCAGTATTTT
CASSFFLGSGTDTQYF
>TRBV11-3|-|TRBJ2-7|13|TRBD2
TGTGCCAGCAGTAAAGCGGGAGTATCCGAGCAGTACTTC
CASSKAGVSEQYF
>TRBV6-6|-|TRBJ2-1|11|-
TGTGCCAGCAGCCCATACAATGAGCAGTTCTTC
CASSPYNEQFF
>TRBV2|-|TRBJ2-6|14|-
TGTGCCAGCAGTGGGACTTTTGGGGCCAACGTCCTGACTTTC
CASSGTFGANVLTF
>TRBV2|-|TRBJ2-2|14|TRBD2
TGTGCCAGCATCCTAGCGGGGTACACCGGGGAGCTGTTTTTT
CASILAGYTGELFF
>TRBV14|-|TRBJ2-5|18|TRBD2
TGTGCCAGCAGCCAAGGTTTGGCTAGCGGGAGGCGACAAGAGACCCAGTACTTC
CASSQGLASGRRQETQYF
>TRBV5-1|once|TRBJ2-5|14|TRBD2
TGCGCCAGCAGCACCAGCGGGAGTGGGGAGACCCAGTACTTC
CASSTSGSGETQYF
>TRBV28|-|TRBJ1-5|15|TRBD1
TGTGCCAGCAGCTCGACAGGGCTTAGCAATCAGCCCCAGCATTTT
CASSSTGLSNQPQHF
>TRBV6-1|-|TRBJ1-2|10|-
TGTGCCAGCATGGCAAGGGTGTTGACCTTC
CASMARVLTF
>TRBV7-3|few|TRBJ2-2|13|-
TGTGCCAGCAGCTTATTGTACCCCGGGGAGCTGTTTTTT
CASSLLYPGELFF
>TRBV6-1|-|TRBJ1-2|12|TRBD1
TGTGCCAGCAGTGGAACAGGGGTCGGCTACACCTTC
CASSGTGVGYTF
>TRBV27|-|TRBJ2-1|15|-
TGTGCCAGCAGTTTAGGTGCCGAGAGACGGAATGAGCAGTTCTTC
CASSLGAERRNEQFF
>TRBV5-1|-|TRBJ2-1|15|-
TGCGCCAGCAGCTTGAGCACAGACTCGCTCAATGAGCAGTTCTTC
CASSLSTDSLNEQFF
>TRBV7-3|-|TRBJ2-1|14|-
TGTGCCAGCAGCCAAGGCGACGATCACAATGAGCAGTTCTTC
CASSQGDDHNEQFF
>TRBV5-5|-|TRBJ2-7|14|TRBD2
TGTGCCAGCAGCTTGGATGGGACTAGTTGGGAGCAGTACTTC
CASSLDGTSWEQYF
>TRBV6-5|-|TRBJ2-7|15|-
TGTGCCAGCAGTTACTCGTGGGGTCGTTCCTACGAGCAGTACTTC
CASSYSWGRSYEQYF
>TRBV28|-|TRBJ2-3|14|-
TGTGCCAGCAGGCCCCAGGGGAGGGCAGATACGCAGTATTTT
CASRPQGRADTQYF
>TRBV27|once|TRBJ2-7|12|TRBD1
TGTGCCACCGGACAGGGGCGCGACGAGCAGTACTTC
CATGQGRDEQYF
>TRBV7-9|-|TRBJ1-1|15|-
TGTGCCAGCAGCTGGGCTCCCACCTCGAACACTGAAGCTTTCTTT
CASSWAPTSNTEAFF
>TRBV10-1|once|TRBJ2-1|17|TRBD2
TGCGCCAGCAGTGGACTAGCGGGAGCGGGCTCCTACAATGAGCAGTTCTTC
CASSGLAGAGSYNEQFF
>TRBV5-1|-|TRBJ1-2|14|-
TGCGCCAGCAGCCCCGGGCCAGGGAATTCTGGCTACACCTTC
CASSPGPGNSGYTF
>TRBV6-6|-|TRBJ1-2|14|TRBD1
TGTGCCAGCAGTTACGGTGGACAGGGGTATGGCTACACCTTC
CASSYGGQGYGYTF
>TRBV7-2|-|TRBJ1-4|11|-
TGTGCCAGCAGCTTAAACGAAAAACTGTTTTTT
CASSLNEKLFF
>TRBV9|-|TRBJ2-3|14|-
TGTGCCAGCACCCTTCATGGGAGCACAGATACGCAGTATTTT
CASTLHGSTDTQYF
>TRBV11-2|-|TRBJ1-6|16|-
TGTGCCAGCAGTCGAAACCGCGGTTACGATGATTCACCCCTCCACTTT
CASSRNRGYDDSPLHF
>TRBV5-8|once|TRBJ2-2|17|-
TGTGCCAGCAGCTTGGGTAGGACAGAATTGAACACCGGGGAGCTGTTTTTT
CASSLGRTELNTGELFF
>TRBV7-9|-|TRBJ2-7|15|-
TGTGCCAGCAGCGTCAATTTAGGGGGGCTCAACGAGCAGTACTTC
CASSVNLGGLNEQYF
>TRBV7-2|-|TRBJ2-7|16|TRBD1
TGTGCCAGCAGCCCTACAGGGGACACCAGATCCTACGAGCAGTACTTC
CASSPTGDTRSYEQYF
>TRBV5-1|-|TRBJ1-3|14|-
TGCGCCAGCAGCTTACCGGGCTCTGGAAACACCATATATTTT
CASSLPGSGNTIYF
>TRBV2|-|TRBJ2-3|14|TRBD1
TGTGCCAGCAGTGTCCCGGGACAGGGTTCCACGCAGTATTTT
CASSVPGQGSTQYF
>TRBV30|once|TRBJ2-1|13|-
TGTGCCTGGGGGGGCTCAGGAAACAATGAGCAGTTCTTC
CAWGGSGNNEQFF
>TRBV9|-|TRBJ1-2|15|-
TGTGCCAGCAGCGTAGCGAGGGCCCCTAACTATGGCTACACCTTC
CASSVARAPNYGYTF
>TRBV5-4|-|TRBJ2-1|13|-
TGTGCCAGCAGTCCGGACCGGAACAATGAGCAGTTCTTC
CASSPDRNNEQFF
>TRBV28|-|TRBJ2-2|16|-
TGTGCCAGCAGATCAGGGTTCGGAAGGAACACCGGGGAGCTGTTTTTT
CASRSGFGRNTGELFF
>TRBV10-1|-|TRBJ2-5|15|-
TGCGCCAGCAGTGAGGACAGGTCGAGGTGGGAGACCCAGTACTTC
CASSEDRSRWETQYF
>TRBV5-4|-|TRBJ1-2|11|-
TGTGCCAGCAGCTCAACAGGAGGCTACACCTTC
CASSSTGGYTF
>TRBV28|-|TRBJ2-2|14|TRBD2
TGTGCCACCGCGGCTAGCGGGATGCCCGGGGAGCTGTTTTTT
CATAASGMPGELFF
>TRBV27|-|TRBJ2-5|13|-
TGTGCCAGCAGACCAGGGGGGCAAGAGACCCAGTACTTC
CASRPGGQETQYF
>TRBV4-2|-|TRBJ1-2|13|TRBD1
TGTGCCAGCAGCCGGGGGGACAGGGAAGGCTACACCTTC
CASSRGDREGYTF